A single sample is the source of the 2 T cell receptor beta chains below, sequenced in a study of human T cells and chemical hapten exposure. Time point: patch test 3, about 24 weeks after DPC sensitization. Treatment meaning: therapeutic diphenylcyclopropenone sensitization with weekly scalp DPC. TCRdb itself ran the RACE reads through MiXCR, one entry per CDR3 protein. The sample has tens of thousands of distinct CDR3 sequences, more than 9.5% seen once; the top ten hold roughly 17%. The input for sequencing was whole blood, taken in connection with sensitization to the hapten diphenylcyclopropenone (DPC). These receptor sequences come from a woman in her 40s with alopecia areata. Some clones in this sample may be carry-over from other donors' samples.

This clonotype was seen ten or more times. This chain links TRBV5-1 with TRBJ2-3; no clear D gene. This CDR3 spans 14 amino acids. Trimming shortened V by 0 bases and J by 2 bases, and 7 bases separated the two germline ends. CDR1 is SGHRS and CDR2 is YFSETQ in the germline V gene. The CDR3 DNA reads TGCGCCAGCAGCTTGGCGACCTACACAGATACGCAGTATTTT. Amino acid sequence: CASSLATYTDTQYF.

This clonotype was recorded a few times. The chain couples TRBV12-3 or TRBV12-4 to TRBJ2-3; TRBD2 might be the D (5 bases). The length of the CDR3 is 14 residues. V was trimmed by 5 bases and J by 4 bases, leaving 13 bases between them. CDR3 nucleotide sequence: TGTGCCAGCAGTCTCGCGGGTTATGCAGATACGCAGTATTTT. This translates into CASSLAGYADTQYF.